This T cell receptor beta chain was captured by sequencing in a study of cytomegalovirus exposure and HLA in healthy donors. Amplification used 60 Vbeta primers and 13 Jbeta primers. The assay was immunoSEQ multiplex PCR, and TCRdb's table has in-frame clones only and misses some. The table includes about 140,000 clones, 65% to 80% detected once. With 7 bases removed from V and 0 bases from J, the gap between germline ends came to 12 bases. The CDR3 is made up of 14 amino acids. Germline V gene sequence: CDR1 MNHNS, CDR2 SASEGT. V usage is TRBV6-1 and J usage is TRBJ1-1; D perhaps matches TRBD1 (5 bases). This sequence was found in a man aged 40-49 years in good health and CMV-seronegative. The sequenced material came from PBMCs. The CDR3 bases are TGTGCCAGCATGGGGGGGAACATGAACACTGAAGCTTTCTTT. It specifies CASMGGNMNTEAFF.